This T cell receptor (beta chain) was identified in a study of cytomegalovirus exposure and HLA in healthy donors. On the study more broadly: An earlier analysis identified 120 million or so unique TCR beta sequences in 150 million to 200 million T cells. General observations from the study: Apart from CMV serostatus, no immune exposure information was available. Further analysis was carried out later, and it showed several of the most significant clusters appearing linked to common viral pathogens. Some segments of the V type, notably TRBV6-2 and TRBV6-3, were excluded as indistinguishable.

The PCR ran on 60 Vbeta and 13 Jbeta primers. Repertoires were generated with immunoSEQ multiplex PCR, while TCRdb's copy carries only in-frame clones and drops some. This sample lists around 80,000 clones; its ten largest clones have 0.83%. Points on this clone: Its specificity is unknown.

Germline-derived CDR1 and CDR2 are MGHRA and YSYEKL. This CDR3 is built from 15 residues. V lost 1 base and J lost 4, with 13 bases in between. The TCR was taken from a boy between 10 and 17 years old in good health and CMV-seronegative. Sequenced sample: PBMCs. This chain connects TRBV4-1 to TRBJ1-1; D might be TRBD1 (5 bases). CDR3 protein: CASSQGTRDSTEAFF. The CDR3 DNA sequence: TGCGCCAGCAGCCAAGGGACACGGGACTCCACTGAAGCTTTCTTT.